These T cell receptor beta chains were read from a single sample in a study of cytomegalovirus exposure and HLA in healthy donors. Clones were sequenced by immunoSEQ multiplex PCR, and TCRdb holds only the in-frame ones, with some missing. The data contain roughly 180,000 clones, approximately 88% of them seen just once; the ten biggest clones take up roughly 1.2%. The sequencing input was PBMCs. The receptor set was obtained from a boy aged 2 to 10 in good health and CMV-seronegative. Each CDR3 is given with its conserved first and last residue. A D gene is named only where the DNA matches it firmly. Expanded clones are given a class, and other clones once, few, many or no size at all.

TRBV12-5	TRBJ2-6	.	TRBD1	CASGDRSSGANVLTF	TGTGCTAGTGGGGACAGGTCCTCTGGGGCCAACGTCCTGACTTTC
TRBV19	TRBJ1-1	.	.	CASPGVSAFF	TGTGCCAGTCCGGGAGTTTCGGCTTTCTTT
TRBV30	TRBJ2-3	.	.	CAWIARLTDTQYF	TGTGCCTGGATCGCCCGACTCACAGATACGCAGTATTTT
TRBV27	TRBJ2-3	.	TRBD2	CASSSLLAGGPDTQYF	TGTGCCAGCAGTTCCCTACTAGCGGGAGGGCCGGATACGCAGTATTTT
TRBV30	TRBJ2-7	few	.	CAWRVTGSYEQYF	TGTGCCTGGAGGGTGACAGGCTCCTACGAGCAGTACTTC
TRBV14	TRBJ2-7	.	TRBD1	CASSRDRGYEQYF	TGTGCCAGCAGTCGGGACAGGGGATACGAGCAGTACTTC
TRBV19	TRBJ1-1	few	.	CASSIGGKNTEAFF	TGTGCCAGTAGTATCGGCGGGAAGAACACTGAAGCTTTCTTT
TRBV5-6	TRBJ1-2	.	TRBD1	CASSLPTGFSYGYTF	TGTGCCAGCAGCTTGCCGACAGGGTTTAGCTATGGCTACACCTTC
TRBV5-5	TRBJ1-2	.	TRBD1	CASSRDSNYGYTF	TGTGCCAGCAGCAGGGACAGTAACTATGGCTACACCTTC
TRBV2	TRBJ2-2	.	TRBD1	CASSYDRGGGELFF	TGTGCCAGCAGTTACGACAGGGGCGGGGGGGAGCTGTTTTTT
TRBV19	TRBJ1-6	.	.	CASSDRLTNSPLHF	TGTGCCAGTAGCGACAGGCTTACTAATTCACCCCTCCACTTT
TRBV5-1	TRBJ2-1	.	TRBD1	CASSLVQGASNEQFF	TGCGCCAGCAGCTTGGTTCAGGGGGCGTCAAATGAGCAGTTCTTC
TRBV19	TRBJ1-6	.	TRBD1	CASSTTGGNSPLHF	TGTGCCAGTAGTACCACAGGGGGCAATTCACCCCTCCACTTT
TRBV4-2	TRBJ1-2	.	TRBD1	CASSQEGGQNYGYTF	TGTGCCAGCAGCCAAGAGGGGGGACAGAATTATGGCTACACCTTC
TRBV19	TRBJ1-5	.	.	CASSEQRDQPQHF	TGTGCCAGTAGTGAACAGAGAGATCAGCCCCAGCATTTT
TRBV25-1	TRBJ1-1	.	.	CASSYGEGAFF	TGTGCCAGCAGCTACGGGGAGGGCGCTTTCTTT
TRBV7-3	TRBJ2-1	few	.	CASSPDRGTNEQFF	TGTGCCAGCAGCCCGGACCGGGGTACAAATGAGCAGTTCTTC
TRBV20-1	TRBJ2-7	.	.	CSATGPTKQYF	TGCAGTGCTACAGGTCCTACGAAGCAGTACTTC
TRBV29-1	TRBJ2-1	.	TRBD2	CSVGSSGGAGYNEQFF	TGCAGCGTTGGTAGTAGCGGGGGGGCGGGATACAATGAGCAGTTCTTC
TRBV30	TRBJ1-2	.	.	CAWKAGSSDGYTF	TGTGCCTGGAAGGCGGGAAGTAGTGATGGCTACACCTTC
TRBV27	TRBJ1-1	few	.	CASSFDRWAGAFF	TGTGCCAGCAGCTTTGACAGGTGGGCGGGAGCTTTCTTT
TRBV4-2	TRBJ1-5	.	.	CASSQESRGNQPQHF	TGTGCCAGCAGCCAAGAGAGCAGGGGCAATCAGCCCCAGCATTTT
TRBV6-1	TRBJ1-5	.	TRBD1	CASSESRGGNQPQHF	TGTGCCAGCAGTGAATCCAGGGGGGGCAATCAGCCCCAGCATTTT
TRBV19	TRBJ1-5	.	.	CASKGNYGNQPQHF	TGTGCCAGTAAGGGGAACTATGGCAATCAGCCCCAGCATTTT
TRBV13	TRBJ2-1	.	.	CASSLMDSTLLYNEQFF	TGTGCCAGCAGCTTGATGGATTCTACTCTACTATACAATGAGCAGTTCTTC
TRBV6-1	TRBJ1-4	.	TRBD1	CASSEDRRVGKLFF	TGTGCCAGCAGTGAGGACAGGAGGGTTGGAAAACTGTTTTTT
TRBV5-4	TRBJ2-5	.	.	CASSLVPGVGETQYF	TGTGCCAGCAGCTTGGTTCCGGGAGTGGGAGAGACCCAGTACTTC
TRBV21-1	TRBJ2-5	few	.	CASSKVQVDREETQYF	TGTGCCAGCAGCAAAGTGCAAGTTGACAGGGAAGAGACCCAGTACTTC
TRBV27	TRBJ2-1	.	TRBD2	CASSPPPAGGANEQFF	TGTGCCAGCAGCCCGCCCCCAGCGGGGGGTGCCAATGAGCAGTTCTTC
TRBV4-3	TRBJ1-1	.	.	CASSQDYGGDTEAFF	TGCGCCAGCAGCCAAGATTACGGAGGGGACACTGAAGCTTTCTTT
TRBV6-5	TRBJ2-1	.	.	CASSHPRGSQFF	TGTGCCAGCAGCCACCCCAGGGGCAGCCAGTTCTTC
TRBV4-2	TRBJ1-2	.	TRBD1	CASSHPQGDSGYTF	TGTGCCAGCAGCCACCCCCAGGGGGATTCTGGCTACACCTTC
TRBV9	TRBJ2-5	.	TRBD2	CASSPGLAKYQETQYF	TGTGCCAGCAGTCCGGGACTAGCGAAGTACCAAGAGACCCAGTACTTC
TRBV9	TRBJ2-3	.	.	CASSGGDISIGTQYF	TGTGCCAGCAGCGGAGGGGACATCTCAATCGGTACGCAGTATTTT
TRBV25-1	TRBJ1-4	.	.	CASSDRGKNEKLFF	TGTGCCAGCAGTGACAGGGGTAAAAATGAAAAACTGTTTTTT
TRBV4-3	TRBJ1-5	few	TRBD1	CASSQDLGGIQPQHF	TGCGCCAGCAGCCAAGATCTAGGGGGCATTCAGCCCCAGCATTTT
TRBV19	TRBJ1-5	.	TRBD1	CASRPQGGYSNQPQHF	TGTGCCAGTAGGCCCCAGGGGGGTTATAGCAATCAGCCCCAGCATTTT
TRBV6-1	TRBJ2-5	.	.	CASSEQTANYQETQYF	TGTGCCAGCAGTGAACAGACAGCAAACTACCAAGAGACCCAGTACTTC
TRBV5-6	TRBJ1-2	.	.	CASSLVQGDYGYTF	TGTGCCAGCAGCTTGGTCCAGGGCGACTATGGCTACACCTTC
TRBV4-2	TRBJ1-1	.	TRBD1	CASSQVFGTGAEAFF	TGTGCCAGCAGCCAAGTGTTCGGGACAGGGGCCGAAGCTTTCTTT
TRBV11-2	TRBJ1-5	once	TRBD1	CASSFRGGWGNQPQHF	TGTGCCAGCAGCTTCAGAGGGGGCTGGGGCAATCAGCCCCAGCATTTT
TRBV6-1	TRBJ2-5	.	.	CASSDRGRQETQYF	TGTGCCAGCAGTGATCGGGGGAGGCAAGAGACCCAGTACTTC
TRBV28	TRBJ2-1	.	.	CASRYLSDEQFF	TGTGCCAGTCGTTACTTATCGGATGAGCAGTTCTTC
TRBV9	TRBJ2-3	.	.	CASNQGARDTQYF	TGTGCCAGCAATCAAGGGGCTCGGGATACGCAGTATTTT
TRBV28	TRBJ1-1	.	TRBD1	CASRGQGWTEAFF	TGTGCCAGCAGGGGACAGGGGTGGACTGAAGCTTTCTTT
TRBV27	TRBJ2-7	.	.	CASSWEAGPSYEQYF	TGTGCCAGCAGTTGGGAGGCGGGCCCCTCCTACGAGCAGTACTTC
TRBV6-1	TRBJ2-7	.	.	CASSDRDEQYF	TGTGCCAGCAGTGACCGGGACGAGCAGTACTTC
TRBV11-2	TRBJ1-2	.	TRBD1	CASRSDPNRGRVGYTF	TGTGCCAGCAGATCTGACCCGAACAGGGGGCGGGTTGGCTACACCTTC
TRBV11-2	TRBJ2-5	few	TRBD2	CASRRLRGARPETQYF	TGTGCCAGCAGACGGTTGCGGGGGGCCCGGCCGGAGACCCAGTACTTC
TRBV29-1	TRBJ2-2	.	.	CSVEPGTGELFF	TGCAGCGTCGAGCCCGGCACCGGGGAGCTGTTTTTT
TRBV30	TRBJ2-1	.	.	CAWSVGRGQFF	TGTGCCTGGAGTGTAGGGAGAGGGCAGTTCTTC
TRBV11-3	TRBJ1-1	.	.	CASSSQPNTEAFF	TGTGCCAGCAGCTCACAGCCGAACACTGAAGCTTTCTTT
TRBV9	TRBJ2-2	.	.	CASSVARVTGELFF	TGTGCCAGCAGCGTAGCCCGGGTCACCGGGGAGCTGTTTTTT
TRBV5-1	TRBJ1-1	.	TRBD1	CASSPQPRGLGNTEAFF	TGCGCCAGCAGCCCGCAACCTAGGGGGCTCGGAAACACTGAAGCTTTCTTT
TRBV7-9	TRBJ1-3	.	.	CASSLDRATPSGNTIYF	TGTGCCAGCAGCTTAGACCGAGCGACTCCCTCTGGAAACACCATATATTTT
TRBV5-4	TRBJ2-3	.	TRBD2	CASSRGLADTDTQYF	TGTGCCAGCAGCAGGGGACTAGCTGACACAGATACGCAGTATTTT
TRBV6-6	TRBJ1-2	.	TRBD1	CASNQQGAVGYTF	TGTGCCAGCAACCAACAGGGGGCGGTTGGCTACACCTTC
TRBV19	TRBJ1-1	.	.	CASSPGAGRKMNTEAFF	TGTGCCAGTAGCCCCGGAGCGGGGAGGAAGATGAACACTGAAGCTTTCTTT
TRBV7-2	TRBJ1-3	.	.	CASSFPSGFSGNTIYF	TGTGCCAGCAGCTTCCCGTCGGGGTTCTCTGGAAACACCATATATTTT